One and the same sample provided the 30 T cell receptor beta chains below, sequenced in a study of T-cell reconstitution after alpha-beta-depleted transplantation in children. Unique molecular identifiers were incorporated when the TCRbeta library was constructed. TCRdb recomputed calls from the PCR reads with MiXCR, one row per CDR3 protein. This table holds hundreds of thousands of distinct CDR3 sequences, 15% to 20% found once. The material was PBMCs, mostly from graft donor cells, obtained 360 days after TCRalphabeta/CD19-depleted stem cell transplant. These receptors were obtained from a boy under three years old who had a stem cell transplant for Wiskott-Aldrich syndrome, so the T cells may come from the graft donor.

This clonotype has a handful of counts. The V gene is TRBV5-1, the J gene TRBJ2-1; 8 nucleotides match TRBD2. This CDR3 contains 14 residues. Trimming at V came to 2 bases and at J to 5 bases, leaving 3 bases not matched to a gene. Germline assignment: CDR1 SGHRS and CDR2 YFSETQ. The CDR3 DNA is TGCGCCAGCAGCTTCATAGCGGGGAACAATGAGCAGTTCTTC. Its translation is CASSFIAGNNEQFF. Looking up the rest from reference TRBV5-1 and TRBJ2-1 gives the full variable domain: KAGVTQTPRYLIKTRGQQVTLSCSPISGHRSVSWYQQTPGQGLQFLFEYFSETQRNKGNFPGRFSGRQFSNSRSEMNVSTLELGDSALYLCASSFIAGNNEQFFGPGTRLTVL.

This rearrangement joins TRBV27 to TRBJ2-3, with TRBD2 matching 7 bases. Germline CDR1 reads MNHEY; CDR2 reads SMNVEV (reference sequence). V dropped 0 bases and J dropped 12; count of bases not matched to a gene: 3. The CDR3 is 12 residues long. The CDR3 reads CASSLSRGVQYF. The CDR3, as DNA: TGTGCCAGCAGTTTATCACGGGGGGTTCAGTATTTT.

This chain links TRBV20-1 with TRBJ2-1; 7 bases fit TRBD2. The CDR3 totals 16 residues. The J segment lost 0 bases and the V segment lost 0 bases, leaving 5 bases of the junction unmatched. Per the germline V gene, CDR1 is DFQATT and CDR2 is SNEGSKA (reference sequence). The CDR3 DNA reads TGCAGTGCTAGAGAGGTGGGGGGGGACTCCTACAATGAGCAGTTCTTC. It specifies CSAREVGGDSYNEQFF.

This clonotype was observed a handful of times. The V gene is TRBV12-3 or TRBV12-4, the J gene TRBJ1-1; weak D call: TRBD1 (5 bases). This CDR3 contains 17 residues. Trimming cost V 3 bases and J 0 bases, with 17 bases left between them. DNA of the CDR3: TGTGCCAGCAGTTTCCGGTCTAAGGGGCACCTGAACACTGAAGCTTTCTTT. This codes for CASSFRSKGHLNTEAFF.

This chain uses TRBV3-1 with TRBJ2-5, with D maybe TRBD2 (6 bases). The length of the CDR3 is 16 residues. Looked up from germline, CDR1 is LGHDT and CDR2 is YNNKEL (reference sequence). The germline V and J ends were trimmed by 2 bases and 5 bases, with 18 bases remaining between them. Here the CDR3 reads CASSQHVGGNGETQYF. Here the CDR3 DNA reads TGTGCCAGCAGCCAACACGTCGGCGGGAACGGTGAGACCCAGTACTTC.

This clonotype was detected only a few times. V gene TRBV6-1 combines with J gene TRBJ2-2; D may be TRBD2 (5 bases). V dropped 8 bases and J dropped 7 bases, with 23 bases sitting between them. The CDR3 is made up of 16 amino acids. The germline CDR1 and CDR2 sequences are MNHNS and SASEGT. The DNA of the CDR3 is TGTGCCAGCTCCCACGTGCGGGTCACCGGAGGCGGGGAGCTGTTTTTT. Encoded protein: CASSHVRVTGGGELFF.

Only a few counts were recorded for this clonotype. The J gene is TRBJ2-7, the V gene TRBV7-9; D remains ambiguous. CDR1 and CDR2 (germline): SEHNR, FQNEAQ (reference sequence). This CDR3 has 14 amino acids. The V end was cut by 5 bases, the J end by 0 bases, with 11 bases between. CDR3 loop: CASSPIGRSYEQYF. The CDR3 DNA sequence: TGTGCCAGCAGCCCCATCGGACGCTCCTACGAGCAGTACTTC.

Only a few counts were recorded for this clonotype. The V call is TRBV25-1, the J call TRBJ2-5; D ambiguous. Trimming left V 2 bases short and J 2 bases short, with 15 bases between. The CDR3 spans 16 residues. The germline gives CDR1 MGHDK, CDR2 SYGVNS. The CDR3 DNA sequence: TGTGCCAGCAGTGAAGGGGTGGCGGCAGAACAAGAGACCCAGTACTTC. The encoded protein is CASSEGVAAEQETQYF.

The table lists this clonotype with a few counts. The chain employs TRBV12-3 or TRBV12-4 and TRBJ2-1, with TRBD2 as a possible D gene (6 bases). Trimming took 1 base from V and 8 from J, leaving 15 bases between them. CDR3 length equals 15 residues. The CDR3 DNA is TGTGCCAGCAGTTTAGGCGGGACGGCTTATGATGAGCAGTTCTTC. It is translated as CASSLGGTAYDEQFF.

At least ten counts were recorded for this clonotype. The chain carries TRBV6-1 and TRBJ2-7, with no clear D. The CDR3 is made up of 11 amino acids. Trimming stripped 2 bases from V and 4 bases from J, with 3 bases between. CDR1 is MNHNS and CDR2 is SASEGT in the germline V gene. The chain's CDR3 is CASSELYEQYF. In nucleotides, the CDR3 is TGTGCCAGCAGTGAATTGTACGAGCAGTACTTC.

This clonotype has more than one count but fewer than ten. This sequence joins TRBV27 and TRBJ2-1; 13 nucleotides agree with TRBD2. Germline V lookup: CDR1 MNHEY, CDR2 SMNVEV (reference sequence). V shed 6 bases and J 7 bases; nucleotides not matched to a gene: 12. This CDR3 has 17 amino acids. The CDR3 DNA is TGTGCCAGCAGCCTAAGGGGTCGGACTAGCGGGAGTAATGAGCAGTTCTTC. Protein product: CASSLRGRTSGSNEQFF.

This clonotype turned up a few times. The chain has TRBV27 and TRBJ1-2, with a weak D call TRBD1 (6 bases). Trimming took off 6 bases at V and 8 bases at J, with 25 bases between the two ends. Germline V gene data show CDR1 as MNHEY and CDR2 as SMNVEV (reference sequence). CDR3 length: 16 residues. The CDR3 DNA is TGTGCCAGCAGCCACTTTCCGGGACACCCACGTCGAGGCTACACCTTC. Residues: CASSHFPGHPRRGYTF.

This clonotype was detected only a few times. In nucleotides, the CDR3 is TGTGCCAGCAGTCCTCCGGGACTAGCGATAGACAATGAGCAGTTCTTC. The encoded protein is CASSPPGLAIDNEQFF. The V call is TRBV12-3 or TRBV12-4, the J call TRBJ2-1; 10 bases line up with TRBD2. There are 16 residues in the CDR3. The V gene end was trimmed by 5 bases and the J gene end by 5 bases; junction bases not matched to a gene: 9.

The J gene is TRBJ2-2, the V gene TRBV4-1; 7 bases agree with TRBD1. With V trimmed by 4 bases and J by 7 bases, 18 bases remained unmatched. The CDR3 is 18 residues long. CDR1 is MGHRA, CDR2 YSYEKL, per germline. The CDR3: CASSRRLTGTFRGGELFF. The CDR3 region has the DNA TGCGCCAGCAGCCGGAGATTGACAGGGACCTTCAGGGGCGGGGAGCTGTTTTTT.

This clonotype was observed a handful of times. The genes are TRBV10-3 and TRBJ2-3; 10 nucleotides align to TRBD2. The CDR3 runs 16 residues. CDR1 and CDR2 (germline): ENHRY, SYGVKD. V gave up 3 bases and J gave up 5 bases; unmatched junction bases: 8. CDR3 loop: CAISEVSSGRIDTQYF. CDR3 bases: TGTGCCATCAGTGAAGTCTCTAGCGGGAGAATAGATACGCAGTATTTT.

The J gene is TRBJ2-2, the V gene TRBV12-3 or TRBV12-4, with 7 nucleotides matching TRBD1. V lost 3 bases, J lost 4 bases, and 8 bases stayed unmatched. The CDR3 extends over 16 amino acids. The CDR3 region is CASSFRGTVGTGELFF. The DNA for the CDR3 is TGTGCCAGCAGTTTTAGGGGGACAGTAGGCACCGGGGAGCTGTTTTTT.

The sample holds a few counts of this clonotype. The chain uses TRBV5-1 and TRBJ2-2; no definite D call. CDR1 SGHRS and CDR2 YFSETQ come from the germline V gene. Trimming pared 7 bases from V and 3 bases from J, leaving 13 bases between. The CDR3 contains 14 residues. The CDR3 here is CASSPIRDTGELFF. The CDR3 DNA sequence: TGCGCCAGCTCTCCAATCCGGGACACCGGGGAGCTGTTTTTT.

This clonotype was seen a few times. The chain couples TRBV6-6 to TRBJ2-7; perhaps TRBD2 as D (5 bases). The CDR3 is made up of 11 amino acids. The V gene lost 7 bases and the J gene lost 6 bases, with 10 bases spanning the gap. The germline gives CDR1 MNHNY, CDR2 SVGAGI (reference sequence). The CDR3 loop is CASTGNSEQYF. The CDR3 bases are TGTGCCAGCACCGGGAATAGCGAGCAGTACTTC.

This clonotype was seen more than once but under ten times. CDR3 nucleotides: TGCAGTGGACGACGACTAGCGGGACAAGAGACCCAGTACTTC. Residues: CSGRRLAGQETQYF. The gene calls are TRBV20-1 and TRBJ2-5; TRBD2 agrees at 11 bases. This CDR3 region has 14 residues. The junction had 6 bases not matched to a gene; V was cut back by 7 bases and J by 2 bases. Germline V gene data show CDR1 as DFQATT and CDR2 as SNEGSKA (reference sequence).

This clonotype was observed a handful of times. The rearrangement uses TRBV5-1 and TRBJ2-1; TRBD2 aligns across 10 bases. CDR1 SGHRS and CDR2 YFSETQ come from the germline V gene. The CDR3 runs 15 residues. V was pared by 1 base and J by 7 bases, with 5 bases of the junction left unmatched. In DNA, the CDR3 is TGCGCCAGCAGCTTGACTAGCGGGACACCAAATGAGCAGTTCTTC. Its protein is CASSLTSGTPNEQFF. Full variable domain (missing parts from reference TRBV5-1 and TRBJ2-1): KAGVTQTPRYLIKTRGQQVTLSCSPISGHRSVSWYQQTPGQGLQFLFEYFSETQRNKGNFPGRFSGRQFSNSRSEMNVSTLELGDSALYLCASSLTSGTPNEQFFGPGTRLTVL.

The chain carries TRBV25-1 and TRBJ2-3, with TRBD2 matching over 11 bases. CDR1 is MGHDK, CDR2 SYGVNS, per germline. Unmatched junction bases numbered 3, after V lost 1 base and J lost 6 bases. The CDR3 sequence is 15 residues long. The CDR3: CASSESASGRDTQYF. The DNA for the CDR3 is TGTGCCAGCAGTGAATCGGCTAGCGGGAGGGATACGCAGTATTTT.

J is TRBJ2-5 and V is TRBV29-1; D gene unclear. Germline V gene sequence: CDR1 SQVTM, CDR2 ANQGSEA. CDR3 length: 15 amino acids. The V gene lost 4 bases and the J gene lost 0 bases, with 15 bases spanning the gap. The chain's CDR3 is CSVGSYSLYQETQYF. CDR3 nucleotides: TGCAGCGTTGGGTCCTACTCTTTGTACCAAGAGACCCAGTACTTC.

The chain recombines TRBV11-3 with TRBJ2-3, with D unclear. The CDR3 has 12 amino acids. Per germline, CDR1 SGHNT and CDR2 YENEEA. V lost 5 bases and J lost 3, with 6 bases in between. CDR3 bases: TGTGCCAGCAGCGCCCGTACAGATACGCAGTATTTT. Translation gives CASSARTDTQYF.

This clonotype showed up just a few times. This CDR3 is CASSQGVSGVDNEQFF. DNA of the CDR3: TGTGCCAGCAGCCAAGGGGTTAGCGGGGTGGACAATGAGCAGTTCTTC. The rearrangement links TRBV14 to TRBJ2-1; 8 bases line up with TRBD2. The length of the CDR3 is 16 residues. Germline-derived CDR1 and CDR2 are SGHDN and FVKESK. Losses at the gene ends were 1 base for V and 5 bases for J; bases not matched to a gene: 7.

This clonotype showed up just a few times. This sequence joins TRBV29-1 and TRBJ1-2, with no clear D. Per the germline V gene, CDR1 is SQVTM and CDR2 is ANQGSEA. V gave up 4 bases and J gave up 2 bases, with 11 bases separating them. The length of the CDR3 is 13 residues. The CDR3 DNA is TGCAGCGTTGTGATGTCACCCAACTATGGCTACACCTTC. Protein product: CSVVMSPNYGYTF.

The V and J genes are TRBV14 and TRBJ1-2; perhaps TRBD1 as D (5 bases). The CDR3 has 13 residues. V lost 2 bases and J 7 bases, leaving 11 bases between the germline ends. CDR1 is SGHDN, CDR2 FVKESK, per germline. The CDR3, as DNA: TGTGCCAGCAGCCAAAACAGGAACGTTGGCTACACCTTC. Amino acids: CASSQNRNVGYTF.

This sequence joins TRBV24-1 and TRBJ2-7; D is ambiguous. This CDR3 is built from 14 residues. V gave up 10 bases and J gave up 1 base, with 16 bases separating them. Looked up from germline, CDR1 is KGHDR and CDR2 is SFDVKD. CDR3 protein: CATLDVAKSYEQYF. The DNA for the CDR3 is TGTGCCACGCTCGACGTTGCTAAGTCCTACGAGCAGTACTTC.

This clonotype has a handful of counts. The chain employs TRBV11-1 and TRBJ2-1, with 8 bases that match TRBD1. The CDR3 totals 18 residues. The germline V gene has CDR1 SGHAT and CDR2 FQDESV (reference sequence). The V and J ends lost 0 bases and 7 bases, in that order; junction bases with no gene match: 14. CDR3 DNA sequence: TGTGCCAGCAGCTTAGCCCCCTTATGGACAGGGTCAGGGAATGAGCAGTTCTTC. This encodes CASSLAPLWTGSGNEQFF.

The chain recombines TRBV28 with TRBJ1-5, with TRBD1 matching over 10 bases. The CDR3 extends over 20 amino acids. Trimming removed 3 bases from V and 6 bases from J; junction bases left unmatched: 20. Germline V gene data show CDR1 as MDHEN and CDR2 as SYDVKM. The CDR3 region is CASSFRLGQGKLLLGQPQHF. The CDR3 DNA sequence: TGTGCCAGCAGTTTTAGGCTGGGACAGGGGAAATTATTATTGGGTCAGCCCCAGCATTTT.

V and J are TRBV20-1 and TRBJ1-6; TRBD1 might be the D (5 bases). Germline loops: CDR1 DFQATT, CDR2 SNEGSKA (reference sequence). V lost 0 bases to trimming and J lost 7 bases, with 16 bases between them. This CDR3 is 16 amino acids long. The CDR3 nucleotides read TGCAGTGCTAGAGATCTAGGGACGGTGAAAAATTCACCCCTCCACTTT. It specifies CSARDLGTVKNSPLHF.